The next 20 T cell receptor beta chains were all read from a single sample in a study of graft-versus-host responses after intestinal transplantation. The repertoire was sequenced with immunoSEQ multiplex PCR; TCRdb's copy has only in-frame clones and lacks some. Of just over 20,000 clones detected, roughly nine tenths appear once; the ten largest clones hold under 6.5%. The source material was PBMCs, sampled around 68 days after intestinal transplantation. Source of these receptors: a human patient who received an intestinal transplant, so some T cells may come from the graft donor.

The chain joins TRBV19 to TRBJ1-5, with TRBD1 matching 10 bases. Trimming at V came to 7 bases and at J to 0 bases, leaving 3 bases not matched to a gene. The CDR3 is 15 residues long. CDR1 is LNHDA, CDR2 SQIVND, per germline (reference sequence). DNA of the CDR3: TGTGCCAGTACTAGGACAGGGGGTAGCAATCAGCCCCAGCATTTT. Protein product: CASTRTGGSNQPQHF.

In regard to this clone: Germline and junction disagree at one end, which may indicate a read error. The chain has TRBV10-3 and TRBJ2-7; D perhaps matches TRBD2 (5 bases). The germline gives CDR1 ENHRY, CDR2 SYGVKD. This CDR3 contains 13 residues. In DNA, the CDR3 is TGTGCCATCAGTGAGTCGCGAGGGTACGGGCAGTACTTC. This sequence encodes CAISESRGYGQYF.

The chain recombines TRBV30 with TRBJ1-1; D is uncertain. This CDR3 spans 12 amino acids. CDR1 and CDR2 (germline): GTSNPN, SVGIG (reference sequence). Trimming took off 1 base at V and 11 bases at J, with 14 bases between the two ends. The CDR3 here is CAWSGPPSSAFF. The CDR3, as DNA: TGTGCCTGGAGTGGGCCCCCCTCAAGCGCTTTCTTT.

The CDR3 is CAGGARQGLTEAFF. The CDR3 nucleotides are TGTGCCGGGGGGGCTCGACAGGGTCTAACTGAAGCTTTCTTT. The chain couples TRBV2 to TRBJ1-1, with 7 bases that match TRBD1. The CDR3 runs 14 residues. J gave up 5 bases and V 11 bases, and 14 bases lay outside the gene matches. Germline assignment: CDR1 SNHLY and CDR2 FYNNEI.

The genes are TRBV29-1 and TRBJ1-2; D is possibly TRBD1 (5 bases). The ends were cut back, 6 bases at V and 3 bases at J, with 11 bases in the middle. CDR1 is SQVTM, CDR2 ANQGSEA, per germline. The CDR3 extends over 12 amino acids. CDR3 bases: TGCAGCGTGTGGGACCCAGACTATGGCTACACCTTC. Amino acids: CSVWDPDYGYTF.

J is TRBJ2-5 and V is TRBV4-1; 7 bases agree with TRBD1. V shed 4 bases, J shed 5 bases, and the junction held 10 bases outside the gene matches. Germline-derived CDR1 and CDR2 are MGHRA and YSYEKL. The CDR3 spans 15 residues. CDR3 region: CASSRVEGARETQYF. The CDR3 DNA sequence: TGCGCCAGCAGCCGGGTCGAGGGGGCTCGGGAGACCCAGTACTTC.

The count of this clone is one. The chain joins TRBV27 to TRBJ2-7; D might be TRBD1 (5 bases). The CDR3 contains 11 residues. CDR1 MNHEY and CDR2 SMNVEV come from the germline V gene (reference sequence). Trimming pared 4 bases from V and 5 bases from J, leaving 6 bases between. DNA of the CDR3: TGTGCCAGCAGTTCAGGGAACGAGCAGTACTTC. Protein product: CASSSGNEQYF.

The CDR3 reads CATSRDWGHSSGANVLTF. The CDR3 DNA reads as TGTGCCACCAGCAGAGATTGGGGGCACAGCTCTGGGGCCAACGTCCTGACTTTC. V usage is TRBV15 and J usage is TRBJ2-6; D is perhaps TRBD1 (6 bases). The CDR3 has 18 residues. CDR1 and CDR2 from the germline V gene are LNHNV and YYDKDF (reference sequence). Trimming shortened V by 0 bases and J by 0 bases, and 12 bases separated the two germline ends.

In this sample, this clone turned up once. V is TRBV27 and J is TRBJ2-3, with 10 bases lining up with TRBD2. Germline values: CDR1 MNHEY, CDR2 SMNVEV (reference sequence). The CDR3 has 16 residues. J was trimmed by 2 bases and V by 2 bases; bases with no gene match: 4. CDR3 sequence (DNA): TGTGCCAGCAGTTTAGGGACTAGCGCTTACACAGATACGCAGTATTTT. The encoded protein is CASSLGTSAYTDTQYF.

This sequence joins TRBV7-8 and TRBJ1-1; 12 nucleotides match TRBD1. V lost 5 bases, J lost 1 base, and 2 bases stayed unmatched. The length of the CDR3 is 15 residues. CDR1 SGHVS and CDR2 FQNEAQ come from the germline V gene. This chain's CDR3 is CASSVGQGANTEAFF. Written as DNA, the CDR3 is TGTGCCAGCAGCGTGGGACAGGGGGCGAACACTGAAGCTTTCTTT.

The chain links TRBV29-1 to TRBJ2-5; a weak D match, TRBD1 (6 bases). The end of the DNA fits TRBJ2-7 better, so the J call may be wrong. Germline CDR1 is SQVTM and CDR2 is ANQGSEA. The CDR3 has 15 amino acids. Here the CDR3 reads CSVEYPGDKSYEQYF. The CDR3 region has the DNA TGCAGCGTTGAATACCCAGGGGATAAATCCTACGAGCAGTACTTC.

The chain joins TRBV30 to TRBJ1-1; D unclear. Germline V gene lookup returns CDR1 GTSNPN and CDR2 SVGIG (reference sequence). The CDR3 loop spans 14 amino acids. V lost 8 bases to trimming and J lost 0 bases, with 16 bases between them. This chain's CDR3 is CATTVSPMNTEAFF. The CDR3 DNA reads as TGTGCCACCACAGTAAGCCCGATGAACACTGAAGCTTTCTTT.

This clone was observed a single time. This chain links TRBV28 with TRBJ1-2; no clear D gene. The V end was cut by 3 bases, the J end by 10 bases, with 12 bases between. The CDR3 is made up of 12 amino acids. Per germline, CDR1 MDHEN and CDR2 SYDVKM. The CDR3 region has the DNA TGTGCCAGCAGTTTCAGCGGTACTACCTACACCTTC. It yields the protein CASSFSGTTYTF.

The V and J genes are TRBV7-2 and TRBJ2-2; 8 bases are shared with TRBD1. This CDR3 comprises 14 residues. Germline lookup yields CDR1 SGHTA and CDR2 FQGNSA. Germline trimming cut 4 bases from V and 6 bases from J; bases unmatched to any gene: 4. CDR3 amino acids: CASSWSRGPGELFF. CDR3 DNA sequence: TGTGCCAGCAGCTGGAGCAGGGGGCCCGGGGAGCTGTTTTTT. The whole variable domain, filled in from reference TRBV7-2 and TRBJ2-2, reads GAGVSQSPSNKVTEKGKDVELRCDPISGHTALYWYRQSLGQGLEFLIYFQGNSAPDKSGLPSDRFSAERTGGSVSTLTIQRTQQEDSAVYLCASSWSRGPGELFFGEGSRLTVL.

This clone was observed a single time. V gene TRBV27 combines with J gene TRBJ2-2; D may be TRBD2 (7 bases). Germline V CDR1 and CDR2: MNHEY, SMNVEV (reference sequence). The CDR3 runs 14 residues. The V and J ends lost 3 bases and 5 bases respectively, with 10 bases between them. CDR3 DNA: TGTGCCAGCAGTTTTGGGGGGGCGACCGGGGAGCTGTTTTTT. Protein sequence: CASSFGGATGELFF.

This clone has a single count. V gene TRBV29-1 combines with J gene TRBJ2-7; possibly TRBD1 for D (6 bases). Trimming removed 6 bases at V and 3 bases at J, with 9 bases between. The CDR3 loop spans 11 amino acids. CDR1 and CDR2 (germline): SQVTM, ANQGSEA. The CDR3 loop reads CSVGQNYEQYF. CDR3 coding DNA: TGCAGCGTCGGACAGAACTACGAGCAGTACTTC.

V usage is TRBV7-9 and J usage is TRBJ2-1, with TRBD1 matching over 7 bases. This CDR3 region has 15 residues. The germline gives CDR1 SEHNR, CDR2 FQNEAQ (reference sequence). V shed 4 bases, J shed 6 bases, and the junction held 9 bases outside the gene matches. The CDR3 nucleotides are TGTGCCAGCAGCTCGGAGAAGACAGGGCGCAATGAGCAGTTCTTC. It is translated as CASSSEKTGRNEQFF.

The chain has TRBV6-6 and TRBJ2-1; no definite D call. V was clipped by 4 bases and J by 8 bases, with 6 bases between them. The CDR3 is made up of 11 amino acids. Germline V CDR1 and CDR2: MNHNY, SVGAGI (reference sequence). Here the CDR3 DNA reads TGTGCCAGCAGTTCCCGGGATGAGCAGTTCTTC. The encoded protein is CASSSRDEQFF.

This clone has only one observation. Distinct nucleotide sequences in the sample also encode this CDR3. This chain connects TRBV7-9 to TRBJ2-7; 8 bases match TRBD2. V gave up 1 base and J gave up 3 bases; unmatched junction bases: 5. Looked up from germline, CDR1 is SEHNR and CDR2 is FQNEAQ (reference sequence). The CDR3 has 15 residues. The CDR3 DNA follows: TGTGCCAGCAGCTTAGGTCGGGGGGGAGTCTACGAGCAGTACTTC. Its translation: CASSLGRGGVYEQYF.

V and J are TRBV27 and TRBJ1-3; D is ambiguous. This CDR3 is built from 14 residues. Germline values: CDR1 MNHEY, CDR2 SMNVEV (reference sequence). The ends were cut back, 5 bases at V and 4 bases at J, with 12 bases in the middle. CDR3 sequence (DNA): TGTGCCAGCAGTCCTGGGAGATCCGGAAACACCATATATTTT. It translates to CASSPGRSGNTIYF.